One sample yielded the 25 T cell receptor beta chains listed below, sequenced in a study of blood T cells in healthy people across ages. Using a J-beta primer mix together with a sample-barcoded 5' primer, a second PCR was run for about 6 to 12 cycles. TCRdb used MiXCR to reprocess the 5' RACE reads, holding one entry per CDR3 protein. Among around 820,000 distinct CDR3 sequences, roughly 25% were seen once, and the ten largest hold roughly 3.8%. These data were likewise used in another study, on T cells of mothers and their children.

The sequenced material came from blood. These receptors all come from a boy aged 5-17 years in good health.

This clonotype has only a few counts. The CDR3 DNA follows: TGTGCCAGCAGTCCTCTTTTGGGGTCTATAGCCAAAAACATTCAGTACTTC. It encodes CASSPLLGSIAKNIQYF. V and J are TRBV6-1 and TRBJ2-4, with D unresolved. Germline V CDR1 and CDR2: MNHNS, SASEGT. This CDR3 has 17 residues. Trimming left V 5 bases short and J 0 bases short, with 17 bases between.

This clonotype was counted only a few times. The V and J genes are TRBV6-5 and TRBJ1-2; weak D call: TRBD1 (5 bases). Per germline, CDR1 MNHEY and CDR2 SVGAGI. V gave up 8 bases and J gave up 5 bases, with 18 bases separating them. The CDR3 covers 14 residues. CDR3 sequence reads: CASFRDSVGYGYTF. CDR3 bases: TGTGCCAGCTTTAGGGACTCTGTGGGATATGGCTACACCTTC.

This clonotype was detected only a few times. The CDR3 nucleotides read TGTTCCTGCCACAGGGAGGAGACCCAGTACTTC. Translating gives CSCHREETQYF. V and J are TRBV7-9 and TRBJ2-5; TRBD1 is a possible D gene (6 bases). CDR1 SEHNR and CDR2 FQNEAQ come from the germline V gene (reference sequence). The CDR3 runs 11 residues.

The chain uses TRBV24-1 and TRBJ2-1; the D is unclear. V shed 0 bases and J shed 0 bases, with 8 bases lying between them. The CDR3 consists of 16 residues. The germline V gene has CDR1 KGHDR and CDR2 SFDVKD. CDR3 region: CATSDLGPSSYNEQFF. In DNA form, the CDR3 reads TGTGCCACCAGTGATTTGGGCCCGAGCTCCTACAATGAGCAGTTCTTC.

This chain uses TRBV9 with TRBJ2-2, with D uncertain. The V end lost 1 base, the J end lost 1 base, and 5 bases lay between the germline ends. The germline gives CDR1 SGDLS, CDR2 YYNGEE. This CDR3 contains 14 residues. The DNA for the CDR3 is TGTGCCAGCAGCGTATTACAGAACACCGGGGAGCTGTTTTTT. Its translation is CASSVLQNTGELFF.

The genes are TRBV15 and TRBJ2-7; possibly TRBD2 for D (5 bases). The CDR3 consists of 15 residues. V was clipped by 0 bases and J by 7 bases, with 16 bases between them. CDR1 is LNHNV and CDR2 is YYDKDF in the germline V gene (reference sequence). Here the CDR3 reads CATSRERGLLTEQYF. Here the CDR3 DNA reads TGTGCCACCAGCAGAGAGAGAGGACTGCTTACGGAGCAGTACTTC.

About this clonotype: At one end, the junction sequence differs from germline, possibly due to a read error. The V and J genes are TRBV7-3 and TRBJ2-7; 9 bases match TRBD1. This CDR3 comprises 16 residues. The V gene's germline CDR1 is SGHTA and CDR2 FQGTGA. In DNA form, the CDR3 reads TGTGCCAGCAGTTTAAGCGGACAGGGGCGCCCCTACGAGCAGTACTTC. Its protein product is CASSLSGQGRPYEQYF.

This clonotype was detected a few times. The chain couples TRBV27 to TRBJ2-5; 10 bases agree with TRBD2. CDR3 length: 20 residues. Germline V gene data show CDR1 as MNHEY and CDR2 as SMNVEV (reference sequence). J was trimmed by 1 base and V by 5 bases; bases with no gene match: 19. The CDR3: CASSPQSDKLAGPLQETQYF. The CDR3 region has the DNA TGTGCCAGCAGTCCACAGTCCGACAAACTAGCGGGGCCTCTCCAAGAGACCCAGTACTTC.

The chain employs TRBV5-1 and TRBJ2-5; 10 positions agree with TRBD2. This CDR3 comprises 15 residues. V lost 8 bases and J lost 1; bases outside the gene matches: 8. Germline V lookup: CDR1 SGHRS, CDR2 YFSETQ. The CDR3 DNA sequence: TGCGCCAGTCTAGCGGGAGCGTTCATCCAAGAGACCCAGTACTTC. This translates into CASLAGAFIQETQYF.

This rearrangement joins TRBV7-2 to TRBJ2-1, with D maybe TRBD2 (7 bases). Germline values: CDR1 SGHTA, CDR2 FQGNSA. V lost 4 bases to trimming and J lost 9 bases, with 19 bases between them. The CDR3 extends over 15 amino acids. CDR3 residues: CASSSILGGAGEQFF. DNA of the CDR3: TGTGCCAGCAGCTCAATACTTGGGGGGGCGGGTGAGCAGTTCTTC. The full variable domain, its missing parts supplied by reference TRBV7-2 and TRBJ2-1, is GAGVSQSPSNKVTEKGKDVELRCDPISGHTALYWYRQSLGQGLEFLIYFQGNSAPDKSGLPSDRFSAERTGGSVSTLTIQRTQQEDSAVYLCASSSILGGAGEQFFGPGTRLTVL.

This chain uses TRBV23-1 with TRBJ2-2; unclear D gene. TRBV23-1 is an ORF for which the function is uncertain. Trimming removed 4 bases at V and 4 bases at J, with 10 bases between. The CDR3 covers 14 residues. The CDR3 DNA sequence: TGCGCCAGCAGTCTAACTGCCTCCACCGGGGAGCTGTTTTTT. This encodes CASSLTASTGELFF.

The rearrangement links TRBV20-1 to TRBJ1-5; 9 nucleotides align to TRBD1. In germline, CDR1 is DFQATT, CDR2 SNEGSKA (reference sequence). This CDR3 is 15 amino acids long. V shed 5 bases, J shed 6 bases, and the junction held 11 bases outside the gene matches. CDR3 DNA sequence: TGCAGTGCTTCAACCGGGACAGGGCAGACTCAGCCCCAGCATTTT. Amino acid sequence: CSASTGTGQTQPQHF.

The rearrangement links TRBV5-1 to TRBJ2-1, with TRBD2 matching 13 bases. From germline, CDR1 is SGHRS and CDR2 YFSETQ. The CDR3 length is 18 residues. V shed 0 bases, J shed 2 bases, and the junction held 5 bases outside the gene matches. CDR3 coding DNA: TGCGCCAGCAGCTTGGACGGACTAGCGGGAGCAGCCTACAATGAGCAGTTCTTC. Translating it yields CASSLDGLAGAAYNEQFF.

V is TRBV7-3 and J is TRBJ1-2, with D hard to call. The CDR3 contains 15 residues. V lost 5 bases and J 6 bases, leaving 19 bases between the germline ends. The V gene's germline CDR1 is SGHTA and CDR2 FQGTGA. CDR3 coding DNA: TGTGCCAGCAGCCGATCAGATTCCGAAAGCAATGGCTACACCTTC. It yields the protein CASSRSDSESNGYTF.

The CDR3: CASSFHLAGEQFF. The CDR3, as DNA: TGTGCCAGCAGTTTTCATCTAGCGGGGGAGCAGTTCTTC. The V call is TRBV28, the J call TRBJ2-1; 9 bases match TRBD2. CDR1 and CDR2 from the germline V gene are MDHEN and SYDVKM. The V and J ends lost 3 bases and 10 bases, in that order; junction bases with no gene match: 4. The CDR3 has 13 residues.

The CDR3 sequence is CACSGTGINTIYF. The CDR3, as DNA: TGTGCCTGCTCCGGGACAGGGATAAACACCATATATTTT. V is TRBV7-2 and J is TRBJ1-3; 9 positions agree with TRBD1. Germline V lookup: CDR1 SGHTA, CDR2 FQGNSA. The CDR3 runs 13 residues. Unmatched junction bases numbered 8, after V lost 11 bases and J lost 6 bases.

The CDR3 nucleotides are TGTGCCAGCAGTGATAGGGGCCCGCTCCGGCCTCAAACTTTGCGGGAACGATACGAGCAGTACTTC. Translating gives CASSDRGPLRPQTLRERYEQYF. The chain links TRBV6-1 to TRBJ2-7; weak D call: TRBD2 (6 bases). The V end lost 3 bases, the J end lost 4 bases, and 37 bases lay between the germline ends. Germline V CDR1 and CDR2: MNHNS, SASEGT. The CDR3 runs 22 residues.

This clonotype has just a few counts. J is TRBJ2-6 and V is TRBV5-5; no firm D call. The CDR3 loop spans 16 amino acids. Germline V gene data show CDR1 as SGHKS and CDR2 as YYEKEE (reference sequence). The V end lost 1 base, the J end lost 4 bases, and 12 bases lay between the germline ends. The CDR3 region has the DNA TGTGCCAGCAGCTTGATAGCAGGTCTCGGGGCCAACGTCCTGACTTTC. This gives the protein CASSLIAGLGANVLTF.

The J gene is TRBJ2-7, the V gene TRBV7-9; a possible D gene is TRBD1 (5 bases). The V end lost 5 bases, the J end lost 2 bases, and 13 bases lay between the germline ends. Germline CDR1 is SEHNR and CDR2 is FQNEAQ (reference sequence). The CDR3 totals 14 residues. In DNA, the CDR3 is TGTGCCAGCAGCGGACGCAGGGCGCCCTACGAGCAGTACTTC. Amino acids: CASSGRRAPYEQYF.

CDR3 bases: TGCGCCAGCAGCCCCGGGTCTAGCGGGCAAGATACGCAGTATTTT. This encodes CASSPGSSGQDTQYF. The chain couples TRBV4-1 to TRBJ2-3; 8 bases match TRBD2. CDR1 MGHRA and CDR2 YSYEKL come from the germline V gene. Trimming at V came to 4 bases and at J to 5 bases, leaving 8 bases not matched to a gene. This CDR3 is built from 15 residues.

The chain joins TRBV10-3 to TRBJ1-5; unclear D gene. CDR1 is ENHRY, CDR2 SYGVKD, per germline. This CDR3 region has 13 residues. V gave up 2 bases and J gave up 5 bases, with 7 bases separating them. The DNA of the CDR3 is TGTGCCATCAGTGAGGTCGAGGATCAGCCCCAGCATTTT. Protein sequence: CAISEVEDQPQHF.

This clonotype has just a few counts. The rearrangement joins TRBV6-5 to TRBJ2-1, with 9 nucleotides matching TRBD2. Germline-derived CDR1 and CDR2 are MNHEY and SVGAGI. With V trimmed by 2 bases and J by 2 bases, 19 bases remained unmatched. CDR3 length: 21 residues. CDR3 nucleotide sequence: TGTGCCAGCAGTTACACTGAGGGGGAGGTAGCGGGGGCCCAACCCTACAATGAGCAGTTCTTC. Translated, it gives CASSYTEGEVAGAQPYNEQFF.

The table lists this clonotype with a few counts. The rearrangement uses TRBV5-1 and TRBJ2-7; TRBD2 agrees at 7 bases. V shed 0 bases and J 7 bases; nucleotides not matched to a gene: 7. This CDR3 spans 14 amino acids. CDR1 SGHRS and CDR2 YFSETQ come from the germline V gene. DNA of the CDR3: TGCGCCAGCAGCTTGGGGCCGGGAGGAGGGGAGCAGTACTTC. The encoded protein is CASSLGPGGGEQYF.

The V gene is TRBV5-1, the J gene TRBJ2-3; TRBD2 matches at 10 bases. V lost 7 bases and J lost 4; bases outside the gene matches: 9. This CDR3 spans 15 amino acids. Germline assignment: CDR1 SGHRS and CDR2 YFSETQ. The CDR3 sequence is CASSLAGVGADTQYF. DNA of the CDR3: TGCGCCAGCTCTCTAGCGGGAGTGGGAGCAGATACGCAGTATTTT. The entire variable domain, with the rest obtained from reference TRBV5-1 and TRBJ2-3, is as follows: KAGVTQTPRYLIKTRGQQVTLSCSPISGHRSVSWYQQTPGQGLQFLFEYFSETQRNKGNFPGRFSGRQFSNSRSEMNVSTLELGDSALYLCASSLAGVGADTQYFGPGTRLTVL.

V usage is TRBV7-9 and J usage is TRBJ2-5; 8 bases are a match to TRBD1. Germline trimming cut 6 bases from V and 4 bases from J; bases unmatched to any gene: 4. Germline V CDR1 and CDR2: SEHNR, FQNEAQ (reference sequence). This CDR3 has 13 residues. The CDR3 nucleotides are TGTGCCAGCAGGGCCGACAGGGGAGAGACCCAGTACTTC. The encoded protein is CASRADRGETQYF.